This T cell receptor (beta chain) is drawn from a study of vaccination effects on CD4 cells after COVID-19. Study background: Following the second dose by a median of 72 days, the post-vaccine samples were obtained. General study findings and limits: Spike-reactive clones present post-vaccine in convalescents were predominantly new vaccine-induced clones. Early post-infection timepoints were missing from the study, which also had few convalescent patients.

To note about this clone: The antigen remains undetermined. The sample contains more than one DNA sequence encoding this CDR3.

Antigen-specific CD4+ T cell clonotypes were called by their expansion after viral peptide-pool culture in ViraFEST. Following 10 days of culture, CD4+ T cells were isolated. The person acquired a PCR-confirmed SARS-CoV-2 infection between March and December 2020. Either the mRNA-1273 or the BNT162b2 vaccine was given to participants as two doses. Cultures of some 1.8 million PBMC per well contained around 11 IU/ml IL-2 plus 10 ug/ml peptides. The repertoire was sequenced with immunoSEQ multiplex PCR; TCRdb's copy has only in-frame clones and lacks some. The sample yields about 14,000 clones, around three quarters seen once. The TCR was taken from a human donor who had a prior SARS-CoV-2 infection. This material consisted of CD4+ T cells from PBMCs cultured with SARS-CoV-2 spike peptides, taken after COVID-19 vaccination.

The CDR3 protein is CASSLAGVSYNEQFF. The DNA for the CDR3 is TGTGCCAGCAGCTTAGCGGGAGTATCCTACAATGAGCAGTTCTTC. V gene TRBV7-2 combines with J gene TRBJ2-1; possible D gene TRBD2, 5 bases. CDR1 and CDR2 (germline): SGHTA, FQGNSA. CDR3 size: 15 residues. V was cut by 0 bases and J by 1 base, with 7 bases left in between.